This T cell receptor (beta chain) was sequenced in a study of cytomegalovirus exposure and HLA in healthy donors (dated by TCRdb to 2016 to 2017). In terms of the full investigation: According to an earlier analysis of 550 to 750 of the donors, 150 million to 200 million T cells yielded 95 million to 140 million unique TCR beta sequences and roughly 280 Gb of sequence data. Approximately 310 gigabases of sequencing data and tens of millions of unique TCR sequences were included in an early release covering about 700 HLA-typed donors. The study combined high-throughput TCR immunosequencing, statistical association of individual TCRs with disease status, and machine learning to predict cytomegalovirus infection status. All discovery cohort repertoires had been generated on a single sequencing platform. The T cell repertoires of under 700 subjects were profiled by immunosequencing and related to cytomegalovirus serostatus. An earlier analysis of around 580 of the donors used high-throughput TCR beta sequencing to judge whether each TCR beta V gene segment behaved as functional or pseudogenic. Along with the approximately 700-subject first cohort, a separate validation cohort of 120 different subjects was used. Genome-wide SNP genotypes for about three fifths of the roughly 670 donors were used in a later genetic analysis, which treated that subset as a discovery cohort. A later analysis re-examined previously published TCR beta repertoires from hundreds of donors and added high-resolution HLA genotyping to investigate patterns of TCR occurrence. A handful of DR-DQ haplotypes were handled as single units for association and clustering because linkage in the cohort was strong. In the later analysis, no new phenotypic data were used to find candidate immune exposures; instead, reliance was placed on TCR beta sequences and their occurrence across donors. Alongside the repertoire data, information on donor age, sex, ethnicity and CMV serostatus was compiled. On average, about 240,000 unique TCR beta nucleotide sequences were sequenced per donor among a few hundred genotyped donors of the cohort, with approximately 18% of those sequences being non-productive. HLA typing included class I and class II loci at four-digit resolution. The number of typed donors differed by locus: about 629-630 for A, B, C, DRB1 and DQB1; some 540 for DQA1; 600 to 610 for DPA1; and about 450 for DPB1. The study aimed to test whether signatures of past pathogen exposure could be identified by cataloging public T cell receptors. Of the 300 to 500 genotyped donors, roughly 80% were placed in the genetic ancestry cluster associated with self-reported Caucasian donors. The full study reports these points: A later analysis reported that several top co-occurrence clusters appeared linked to parvovirus B19, influenza, CMV and Epstein-Barr virus. Across donors, most TCR sequences were observed very rarely, whereas some public TCRs were present in many individuals. In an earlier analysis of 500 to 650 of the donors, most TCR beta V segments appeared in productive rearrangements about 87% or about 30% of the time, broadly matching IMGT annotations. The authors suggested that the approach could potentially be generalized to other disease states and immunological phenotypes. In a later genetic analysis, a missense DCLRE1C variant was associated with V-gene and J-gene trimming of TCR beta chains, and the association was replicated in an independent cohort. A later analysis found that HLA-associated TCR beta chains were more clonally expanded and had lower generation probabilities than equally common non-associated chains. Roughly uniform sequencing depth across donors was assumed in presence/absence analyses, although this assumption may not hold. A further reported finding was that TCR beta sequences accurately predicted the HLA-A and HLA-B alleles for most subjects in the first cohort. The earlier analysis of some 540 of the donors excluded about 16 rarely observed V segments, including chromosome 9 orphons, because counts were too low. In vitro tests confirmed that a few of the cytomegalovirus-associated TCR beta chains recognize cytomegalovirus antigens. A later genetic analysis reported fewer N-insertions in productive TCRs among donors in an Asian-associated ancestry cluster than the roughly 720-donor mean. A cluster of highly shared sequence variants was judged likely to represent a technical artifact of the sequencing pipeline. According to a later analysis, most CMV-associated TCR beta chains appeared to be HLA-restricted, and the HLA associations seemed to be driven largely by CMV exposure. In the study, about 150 TCR beta chains were listed as associated with cytomegalovirus. Assigning TCR associations to individual alleles was difficult when HLA alleles, especially DR and DQ, strongly co-occurred. Because HLA typing was unavailable for some donors at each locus, only the typed subset was used in association tests. At a false discovery rate of 0.05, a later analysis linked approximately 18,000 TCR beta sequences to specific HLA alleles. The 87-base-pair reads could not distinguish some IMGT-functional V segments, including TRBV6-2 and TRBV6-3, so those segments were excluded. Correlated functional status among segregating V segments might be attributable to linkage disequilibrium, but an unknown experimental factor could not be ruled out. In both the original and validation cohorts, the classifier was reported to diagnose cytomegalovirus status with high specificity and sensitivity. For the cohort, immune exposure information was limited to CMV serostatus. In this cohort, only TCR beta chains were sequenced, and detectable features were limited by the absence of alpha or paired-chain data. In a later analysis, the rate of TCR association differed among HLA loci, with DRB1 alleles having the most associated TCRs and HLA-C alleles having the fewest.

On this clone: Its antigen is unknown. Base quality data are lacking; no much larger clone is found one base away.

In total, approximately 690 healthy bone marrow donors made up the cohort. Cohort members were all nominally healthy when sampled, although unrecorded immune exposures were likely present. The donor tested CMV seropositive, placing the donor among the approximately 310 seropositive members of the cohort. Each donor provided a peripheral blood sample, and peripheral blood mononuclear cells were used for TCR beta sequencing. Genomic DNA was extracted from the blood cell samples with the Qiagen DNeasy Blood Extraction Kit. The library was made by the immunoSEQ multiplex PCR assay. The multiplex PCR relied on a mix of 60 forward primers for TCR Vbeta segments and 13 reverse primers for TCR Jbeta segments. A multiplex PCR assay on genomic DNA amplified the CDR3 region of rearranged TCR beta genes. Amplified TCR beta libraries were sequenced as 87-base-pair reads on the Illumina HiSeq System. Concerning the study's data processing: Across the roughly 600 repertoires, a later analysis counted approximately 83 million unique TCR beta chains, 8.5 million to 12 million of which were shared by at least two donors. Raw reads were error-corrected and collapsed into unique sequences with a nearest-neighbor algorithm that merged closely related sequences to remove PCR and sequencing errors. Alignment of CDR3 sequences to IMGT reference sequences was used to assign V, D and J gene segments. Each retained sequence needed at least a six-nucleotide match to both a V gene segment and a J gene segment. Rearrangements were classified as productive when the CDR3 lacked stop codons and remained in frame with V and J, and all other rearrangements were classified as non-productive. Following IMGT convention, CDR3 was defined as the stretch from the second conserved V-encoded cysteine to the conserved J-encoded phenylalanine. The earlier analysis of approximately 500 of the donors excluded sequences that lacked an unambiguous match to a single V gene segment. An earlier analysis of fewer than 650 of the donors classified V segments as functional when productive rearrangements were above 56.7% and as segregating when the standard deviation between donors was above 5%. A statistical classification framework was built to diagnose cytomegalovirus status from the catalog of TCR beta chain sequences. In a later analysis, TCR nucleotide sequences were compared against IMGT/GENE-DB human TR gene sequences so that V and J genes could be assigned. In a later analysis, CDR3 sequences and most-parsimonious VDJ recombination scenarios were assigned using the TCRdist pipeline. In a later analysis, each TCR beta chain was defined by its CDR3 amino acid sequence together with its V-gene family, and reads without a unique V-gene family were excluded. A later analysis removed 600 or so highly shared, low-generation-probability nucleotide sequences to deal with suspected cross-contamination and a sequencing artifact. In a later analysis, a clonal expansion index for each public chain was calculated from normalized within-repertoire ranks of inferred template counts. In a later analysis, generation probabilities were computed using a VDJ recombination model fitted to out-of-frame rearrangements, and the results were checked against IGoR. A later analysis scored TCR-TCR, TCR-HLA and TCR-CMV co-occurrence with hypergeometric tests, applying a repertoire-size bias correction to TCR pairs. False discovery rates were estimated in a later analysis by permuting HLA or CMV assignments 20 times. In a later analysis, co-occurring TCRs were grouped using DBSCAN, with TCRdist sequence similarity added in when clustering inside HLA-allele-positive subsets. For co-occurrence clustering, repertoires with fewer than 30,000 or more than 120,000 public chains were excluded, along with roughly 5 repertoires with anomalous nucleotide sharing. Drawn from immuneACCESS, this table holds only the in-frame rearrangements with V and J called that TCRdb kept. Clones are partly lost; checked studies trace under half to an unresolved V gene and leave the rest unexplained. V and J calls and clone size are those listed in that table; D and trimming were worked out from the DNA. The sample profile shows some 140,000 clones; approximately 79% of them were found once. The ten largest clones take up just over 8.5% of the sample.

Ends trimmed: V by 3 bases, J by 0 bases; bases unmatched to a gene: 4. Measured from the cysteine to the phenylalanine, the CDR3 is 15 residues long. Only the CDR3 region is kept as DNA, spanning 45 bases read in frame from base 1. Via the germline V gene, CDR1 is MNHNS and CDR2 SASEGT. The TCR comes from a woman aged 45-60 years in good health and CMV-seropositive. The sample consisted of PBMCs. The sequence links TRBV6-1 to TRBJ1-2; 7 of the junction bases match TRBD1. In nucleotide form, the sequence is TGTGCCAGCAGTGATTGGGACAGCACTAACTATGGCTACACCTTC. This codes for CASSDWDSTNYGYTF.